Presented here are 12 T cell receptor beta chains from one specimen sequenced in a study of blood T cell repertoires in COVID-19. TCRdb's table, derived via immunoSEQ multiplex PCR, lists solely in-frame clones and lacks some. The table includes more than 50,000 clones, nearly 90% detected once. Sequences were obtained from peripheral blood. Receptors were obtained from a man aged 55 to 70 with active COVID-19.

The rearrangement uses TRBV28 and TRBJ1-3, with D possibly being TRBD1 (5 bases). With 6 bases removed from V and 3 bases from J, the gap between germline ends came to 18 bases. Germline CDR1 and CDR2: MDHEN and SYDVKM. This CDR3 has 16 residues. This chain's CDR3 is CASRPGGGESGNTIYF. CDR3 coding DNA: TGTGCCAGCAGGCCGGGGGGAGGGGAAAGTGGAAACACCATATATTTT.

The genes are TRBV2 and TRBJ2-7, with 8 bases lining up with TRBD2. With V trimmed by 7 bases and J by 3 bases, 8 bases remained unmatched. Germline V gene lookup returns CDR1 SNHLY and CDR2 FYNNEI. This CDR3 comprises 14 residues. The CDR3 nucleotides read TGTGCCAGCATAGAACGGGGGGGAGTCTACGAGCAGTACTTC. Its translation is CASIERGGVYEQYF.

V and J are TRBV7-9 and TRBJ2-2; D is ambiguous. The ends were cut back, 5 bases at V and 6 bases at J, with 10 bases in the middle. Germline values: CDR1 SEHNR, CDR2 FQNEAQ (reference sequence). This CDR3 is built from 13 residues. The CDR3: CASSPVLSGELFF. The CDR3 bases are TGTGCCAGCAGCCCCGTCTTGTCCGGGGAGCTGTTTTTT.

This chain links TRBV10-3 with TRBJ1-1; D gene unclear. With 6 bases removed from V and 8 bases from J, the gap between germline ends came to 13 bases. The CDR3 is made up of 12 amino acids. Germline V lookup: CDR1 ENHRY, CDR2 SYGVKD. The CDR3 sequence: CAISPATGEAFF. The CDR3 DNA sequence: TGTGCCATCAGCCCCGCGACGGGGGAAGCTTTCTTT.

The chain employs TRBV5-6 and TRBJ2-5; 9 nucleotides line up with TRBD1. The CDR3 sequence is 17 residues long. The germline CDR1 and CDR2 sequences are SGHDT and YYEEEE. The ends lost 3 bases at V and 5 bases at J; junction bases unmatched: 14. The CDR3 loop reads CASSWGRGTGFGETQYF. In nucleotides, the CDR3 is TGTGCCAGCAGCTGGGGCAGAGGGACAGGGTTTGGGGAGACCCAGTACTTC.

The J gene is TRBJ1-2, the V gene TRBV6-5; no definite D call. From germline, CDR1 is MNHEY and CDR2 SVGAGI. The CDR3 spans 12 residues. V was trimmed by 7 bases and J by 4 bases, leaving 10 bases between them. CDR3 DNA: TGTGCCAGCAAGGCAGGCGCCTATGGCTACACCTTC. Translation gives CASKAGAYGYTF.

This rearrangement joins TRBV7-2 to TRBJ1-2; 8 positions agree with TRBD1. After removal of 4 bases from V and 4 bases from J, the junction contained 14 bases not matched to a gene. This CDR3 has 17 residues. CDR1 SGHTA and CDR2 FQGNSA come from the germline V gene. Here the CDR3 reads CASSSLSQGALRYGYTF. CDR3 DNA: TGTGCCAGCAGCTCCCTTAGCCAGGGGGCCCTACGCTATGGCTACACCTTC.

The V call is TRBV6-5, the J call TRBJ2-7; D unclear. The CDR3 is 10 residues long. Trimming took off 7 bases at V and 4 bases at J, with 5 bases between the two ends. CDR1 and CDR2 (germline): MNHEY, SVGAGI. The CDR3, as DNA: TGTGCCAGCACTGCGTACGAGCAGTACTTC. Translated, it gives CASTAYEQYF.

V gene TRBV7-9 combines with J gene TRBJ1-1, with 7 bases that match TRBD1. J lost 5 bases, V lost 5 bases, and 14 bases had no gene match. This CDR3 has 16 amino acids. Germline CDR1 and CDR2: SEHNR and FQNEAQ (reference sequence). CDR3 residues: CASSPDRVLGGTEAFF. In DNA, the CDR3 is TGTGCCAGCAGCCCCGACAGGGTACTAGGGGGGACTGAAGCTTTCTTT.

V gene TRBV27 combines with J gene TRBJ1-6, with D possibly being TRBD1 (5 bases). Germline V CDR1 and CDR2: MNHEY, SMNVEV (reference sequence). The CDR3 sequence is 15 residues long. V dropped 5 bases and J dropped 7 bases, with 15 bases sitting between them. The CDR3 region is CASSTSGTRNSPLHF. Here the CDR3 DNA reads TGTGCCAGCAGTACCTCCGGGACTCGCAATTCACCCCTCCACTTT.

The chain joins TRBV10-3 to TRBJ2-5; 8 nucleotides agree with TRBD2. This CDR3 is 14 amino acids long. From germline, CDR1 is ENHRY and CDR2 SYGVKD. Unmatched junction bases numbered 4, after V lost 6 bases and J lost 1 base. The CDR3 here is CAISPTSAQETQYF. In nucleotides, the CDR3 is TGTGCCATCAGCCCGACTAGCGCCCAAGAGACCCAGTACTTC.

This sequence joins TRBV6-5 and TRBJ2-3, with D possibly being TRBD2 (5 bases). CDR1 MNHEY and CDR2 SVGAGI come from the germline V gene. This CDR3 comprises 12 residues. V lost 9 bases to trimming and J lost 3 bases, with 10 bases between them. CDR3 nucleotide sequence: TGTGCCAGTCTTCGGGGAACAGATACGCAGTATTTT. Its translation is CASLRGTDTQYF.